The text below deals with one TCR beta chain. The antigen it recognizes is unknown. No much larger clonotype is one base removed from it; base qualities were not supplied. TCR CDR3 regions were amplified from genomic DNA by multiplex PCR using the deep immunoSEQ assay. Extracted genomic DNA from each cell subset was distributed evenly across all wells of several immunoSEQ 96-well plates, and each plate was treated as a replicate. For unsorted PBMC, about 300 ng genomic DNA, equal to about 30,000 T cell genomes, was loaded into each replicate PCR. Genomic DNA from unsorted PBMC was sequenced over ten immunoSEQ deep assay plates. Purified libraries were measured with a Qubit 3.0 fluorometer, size-checked on a Bioanalyzer 2100, and measured again with the KAPA Library Quantification kit. Each immunoSEQ 96-well plate was sequenced on its own single-read 150-cycle Illumina NextSeq 550 flow cell. The authors' analysis ran thus. The immunoSEQ output contained only junctional sequences without quality scores, so filtering could not match that applied to full-length reads. To assign V/J genes and CDR3, sequences were annotated using PyIR, a Python wrapper for IgBLAST v1.9, with IMGT germline references. Any read was removed if the V/J assignment was weak (E-value above 1e-6), the CDR3 was missing, or the read contained stop codons, out-of-frame junctions, or ambiguous translated residues. V3J clonotypes were defined as sequences sharing an identical inferred V gene, J gene, and CDR3 amino acid sequence. Percentage overlap between repertoires was computed as shared unique clonotypes divided by the size of the smaller repertoire. RTK rarefaction, the Chao1 estimator, and Recon v2.1 estimates of unobserved clonotypes were used to assess repertoire richness. This is the immuneACCESS table as TCRdb keeps it, with only in-frame sequences that have V and J called. A part of the clones is gone; compared with another copy, unresolved V genes explain less than half, and the rest is unexplained. That table is the source of V, J and clone size, and D and trimming were worked out from the DNA. The sample data list about 470,000 clones, and around 79% of these were observed just once. Less than 15% of the sample is in the top ten clones.

These data come from a study of shared clonotypes between healthy human individuals (dated by TCRdb to the early 2020s). About the study as a whole: The cohort included a few men and two women between 18 and 49 years of age. Different laboratories and diverse techniques were used to prepare libraries and sequence TCR repertoires, to increase sequencing depth and limit assay-specific biases. Between about 0.85 and 10 billion PBMCs per donor were obtained by leukapheresis. Blood TCR repertoires of several healthy adults were deeply sequenced to estimate repertoire size and the extent of clonotype sharing between individuals.

From a lookup of the germline V gene, CDR1 and CDR2 are SNHLY and FYNNEI. The germline V end is reduced by 8 bases and the J end by 13 bases; junction bases left unmatched: 10. Taken from cysteine to phenylalanine, the CDR3 has 11 residues. Of the read, only the CDR3 DNA is kept; its 33 bases are in frame from base 1. What the work shows at the level of the full study, not this receptor alone: Pairwise subsampling led to the expectation that sequencing depth would affect the degree of clonotype sharing among donors. The genetic and exposure-history diversity represented was limited by the small number of donors. Only blood was sampled, and tissue TCR repertoires likely differ from those in blood.

The donors were healthy, HIV-negative adults who had no recently reported acute infections or vaccinations. Every donor was a Caucasian adult living in Nashville, Tennessee, USA. For unsorted samples, 84 million or so PBMCs were counted, and genomic DNA was extracted using the QIAamp DNA Blood Mini kit. Blood was obtained by leukapheresis, after which PBMCs were separated by Ficoll-Histopaque density gradient centrifugation and cryopreserved in liquid nitrogen vapor phase. This clonotype was obtained from a woman aged 40 to 50 in good health. Some clones in this sample may be carry-over from other donors' samples. Sequencing input: PBMCs. This sequence uses TRBV2 and TRBJ1-2, with TRBD1 matching 7 junction bases. The DNA sequence is TGTGCCAGCTCAGACCGGGACAGCTGCACCTTC. Its coded protein is CASSDRDSCTF.